One sample yielded the 20 T cell receptor beta chains listed below, sequenced in a study of human T cells and chemical hapten exposure. As for time point: pre-sensitization, week 0. The treatment was: therapeutic diphenylcyclopropenone sensitization with weekly scalp DPC. TCRdb recomputed calls from the RACE reads with MiXCR, one row per CDR3 protein. The sample has around 60,000 distinct CDR3 sequences; around 7% are singletons. The sequences come from whole blood, collected in connection with sensitization to the hapten diphenylcyclopropenone (DPC). All receptors derive from a young woman with alopecia areata. Some clones in this sample may be carry-over from other donors' samples.

This clonotype has a handful of counts. This chain joins TRBV7-3 and TRBJ1-4; TRBD1 might be the D (5 bases). CDR3 length: 15 amino acids. Trimming took 6 bases from V and 3 from J, leaving 14 bases between them. CDR1 is SGHTA, CDR2 FQGTGA, per germline. CDR3 DNA sequence: TGTGCCAGCAGTCTAAACGGGGCTTCTAATGAAAAACTGTTTTTT. As protein: CASSLNGASNEKLFF.

This clonotype was seen ten or more times. The chain combines TRBV19 with TRBJ1-2; D remains ambiguous. Trimming left V 4 bases short and J 6 bases short, with 15 bases between. The germline CDR1 and CDR2 sequences are LNHDA and SQIVND (reference sequence). The CDR3 runs to 14 residues. In DNA, the CDR3 is TGTGCCAGTAGTAGGCCTCCAGCACGTCATGGCTACACCTTC. Its translation is CASSRPPARHGYTF.

In DNA, the CDR3 is TGTGCCAGTAGTACGCCCGGGACTAACTATGGCTACACCTTC. This translates into CASSTPGTNYGYTF. This chain links TRBV19 with TRBJ1-2; no firm D call. Trimming removed 4 bases at V and 0 bases at J, with 9 bases between. This CDR3 spans 14 amino acids. The germline V gene has CDR1 LNHDA and CDR2 SQIVND (reference sequence). Based on the CDR3 plus reference TRBV19 and TRBJ1-2, the full variable domain is DGGITQSPKYLFRKEGQNVTLSCEQNLNHDAMYWYRQDPGQGLRLIYYSQIVNDFQKGDIAEGYSVSREKKESFPLTVTSAQKNPTAFYLCASSTPGTNYGYTFGSGTRLTVV.

Ten or more counts support this clonotype. V usage is TRBV5-1 and J usage is TRBJ2-5; 8 bases agree with TRBD1. The CDR3 has 15 amino acids. J lost 0 bases, V lost 5 bases, and 6 bases had no gene match. Germline CDR1 is SGHRS and CDR2 is YFSETQ. The CDR3 DNA reads as TGCGCCAGCAGTATCGGGACAGGCTACCAAGAGACCCAGTACTTC. It specifies CASSIGTGYQETQYF.

This clonotype was seen repeatedly, ten times or more. The J gene is TRBJ1-6, the V gene TRBV9; D is unresolved. The CDR3 has 14 amino acids. The germline gives CDR1 SGDLS, CDR2 YYNGEE. V lost 4 bases to trimming and J lost 3 bases, with 8 bases between them. CDR3 sequence reads: CASSPANYNSPLHF. The CDR3, as DNA: TGTGCCAGCAGCCCAGCCAACTATAATTCACCCCTCCACTTT.

This clonotype was picked up many times. The CDR3 sequence is CSASDSSYEQYF. In DNA form, the CDR3 reads TGCAGTGCATCGGACTCCTCCTACGAGCAGTACTTC. The rearrangement uses TRBV20-1 and TRBJ2-7, with D possibly being TRBD2 (5 bases). Between the trimmed V and J ends, which lost 6 bases and 0 bases, there was a span of 9 bases. CDR3 length equals 12 residues. Germline assignment: CDR1 DFQATT and CDR2 SNEGSKA (reference sequence).

This clonotype has at least ten counts. This CDR3 reads CASSVAPGSSSYEQYF. The CDR3 DNA is TGTGCCAGCAGCGTAGCTCCGGGGTCCTCGTCCTACGAGCAGTACTTC. This chain uses TRBV9 with TRBJ2-7, with a tentative D call TRBD2 (5 bases). The CDR3 is 16 residues long. CDR1 and CDR2 from the germline V gene are SGDLS and YYNGEE. V was pared by 0 bases and J by 1 base, with 14 bases between. Full variable domain (remainder filled in from reference TRBV9 and TRBJ2-7): DSGVTQTPKHLITATGQRVTLRCSPRSGDLSVYWYQQSLDQGLQFLIQYYNGEERAKGNILERFSAQQFPDLHSELNLSSLELGDSALYFCASSVAPGSSSYEQYFGPGTRLTVT.

This clonotype appeared a few times. A much more abundant neighbour one base away suggests this may be a read error. The rearrangement uses TRBV3-1 and TRBJ1-6; D might be TRBD1 (5 bases). Trimming shortened V by 4 bases and J by 9 bases, and 13 bases separated the two germline ends. CDR3 length: 14 amino acids. Germline lookup yields CDR1 LGHDT and CDR2 YNNKEL (reference sequence). The CDR3 reads CASSLRGRSSPLHF. The CDR3 DNA reads as TGTGCCAGCAGCCTCCGGGGACGCAGTTCACCCCTCCACTTT. Together with reference TRBV3-1 and TRBJ1-6, the CDR3 gives the full variable domain: DTAVSQTPKYLVTQMGNDKSIKCEQNLGHDTMYWYKQDSKKFLKIMFSYNNKELIINETVPNRFSPKSPDKAHLNLHINSLELGDSAVYFCASSLRGRSSPLHFGNGTRLTVT.

A few counts support this clonotype. The genes are TRBV20-1 and TRBJ1-2; TRBD1 aligns across 12 bases. CDR1 is DFQATT and CDR2 is SNEGSKA in the germline V gene (reference sequence). The V and J ends lost 2 bases and 4 bases, in that order; junction bases with no gene match: 8. The CDR3 is made up of 16 amino acids. The CDR3 nucleotides are TGCAGTGCTAGAAAACCGGGACAGGGGGCTTCCTATGGCTACACCTTC. It codes for CSARKPGQGASYGYTF.

This clonotype was picked up many times. The V gene is TRBV6-2 or TRBV6-3, the J gene TRBJ1-5; D unresolved. V lost 6 bases and J lost 2, with 5 bases in between. The V gene's germline CDR1 is MNHEY and CDR2 SVGEGT. This CDR3 region has 12 residues. The chain's CDR3 is CASRDGNQPQHF. The DNA for the CDR3 is TGTGCCAGCAGGGACGGCAATCAGCCCCAGCATTTT.

This clonotype was seen many times. The chain links TRBV7-8 to TRBJ2-2; no clear D gene. Trimming removed 2 bases at V and 6 bases at J, with 1 base between. This CDR3 region has 11 residues. From germline, CDR1 is SGHVS and CDR2 FQNEAQ. For the CDR3, the DNA is TGTGCCAGCAGCTTACCCGGGGAGCTGTTTTTT. Translated: CASSLPGELFF.

This clonotype has a count of ten or more. This chain links TRBV12-3 or TRBV12-4 with TRBJ2-3, with 8 nucleotides matching TRBD1. This CDR3 has 14 amino acids. Losses at the gene ends were 6 bases for V and 8 bases for J; bases not matched to a gene: 10. DNA of the CDR3: TGTGCCAGCAGGACAGGGGAACCACAAGGTACGCAGTATTTT. Amino acids: CASRTGEPQGTQYF.

The chain uses TRBV6-1 and TRBJ1-6; 7 bases align to TRBD1. The V gene end was trimmed by 6 bases and the J gene end by 0 bases; junction bases not matched to a gene: 17. This CDR3 spans 20 amino acids. Germline CDR1 MNHNS, CDR2 SASEGT. The CDR3 region has the DNA TGTGCCAGCAGCAGGAACTATCAGGGGGGACCTAGCTCCTATAATTCACCCCTCCACTTT. This codes for CASSRNYQGGPSSYNSPLHF.

This clonotype appeared many times. This sequence joins TRBV3-1 and TRBJ1-6; D gene unclear. Trimming pared 2 bases from V and 8 bases from J, leaving 4 bases between. The CDR3 consists of 12 residues. Germline lookup yields CDR1 LGHDT and CDR2 YNNKEL (reference sequence). This CDR3 is CASSQRDSPLHF. The DNA of the CDR3 is TGTGCCAGCAGCCAAAGGGATTCACCCCTCCACTTT.

In its sample, this clonotype was seen many times. V usage is TRBV29-1 and J usage is TRBJ1-1; TRBD1 agrees at 7 bases. The CDR3 is 14 amino acids. CDR1 SQVTM and CDR2 ANQGSEA come from the germline V gene. The junction had 8 bases not matched to a gene; V was cut back by 6 bases and J by 1 base. The CDR3 sequence is CSVRGQSQNTEAFF. The CDR3 DNA reads as TGCAGCGTCCGGGGACAGTCGCAGAACACTGAAGCTTTCTTT.

This clonotype was seen more than once but under ten times. The chain combines TRBV9 with TRBJ1-6; D possibly corresponds to TRBD1 (6 bases). Deletions cut 6 bases from V and 3 bases from J, with 13 bases between. CDR3 size: 15 residues. Germline CDR1 and CDR2: SGDLS and YYNGEE. As DNA, the CDR3 is TGTGCCAGCACTACCAGGGACAACTATAATTCACCCCTCCACTTT. It codes for CASTTRDNYNSPLHF.

This clonotype was seen repeatedly, ten times or more. The genes are TRBV7-9 and TRBJ1-6; D not resolved. The V end was cut by 3 bases, the J end by 8 bases, with 11 bases between. The CDR3 runs 14 residues. The germline CDR1 and CDR2 sequences are SEHNR and FQNEAQ (reference sequence). Here the CDR3 reads CASSLRGSDSPLHF. CDR3 nucleotides: TGTGCCAGCAGCTTGCGGGGTAGCGATTCACCCCTCCACTTT.

This clonotype was observed many times. The chain combines TRBV6-5 with TRBJ1-3; 8 nucleotides align to TRBD1. V dropped 5 bases and J dropped 0; count of bases not matched to a gene: 9. The germline V gene encodes CDR1 MNHEY and CDR2 SVGAGI. This CDR3 spans 17 amino acids. The CDR3 nucleotides are TGTGCCAGCAGTCCCCTCAGGGGGCTACCCTCTGGAAACACCATATATTTT. Translated, it gives CASSPLRGLPSGNTIYF.

This clonotype occurred many times. This chain links TRBV4-1 with TRBJ1-1; D not resolved. In germline, CDR1 is MGHRA, CDR2 YSYEKL. V lost 0 bases to trimming and J lost 0 bases, with 14 bases between them. The CDR3 is made up of 17 amino acids. DNA for the CDR3: TGCGCCAGCAGCCAAGATCGTAAGGAGCTTTTGAACACTGAAGCTTTCTTT. It encodes CASSQDRKELLNTEAFF.

In its sample, this clonotype was seen many times. CDR3 in DNA: TGTGCCAGCTCCCCCGACCGAAACTCCTACAATGAGCAGTTCTTC. This sequence encodes CASSPDRNSYNEQFF. The chain employs TRBV18 and TRBJ2-1; no clear D gene. Trimming stripped 6 bases from V and 0 bases from J, with 12 bases between. Germline V gene sequence: CDR1 KGHSH, CDR2 LQKENI. This CDR3 contains 15 residues.